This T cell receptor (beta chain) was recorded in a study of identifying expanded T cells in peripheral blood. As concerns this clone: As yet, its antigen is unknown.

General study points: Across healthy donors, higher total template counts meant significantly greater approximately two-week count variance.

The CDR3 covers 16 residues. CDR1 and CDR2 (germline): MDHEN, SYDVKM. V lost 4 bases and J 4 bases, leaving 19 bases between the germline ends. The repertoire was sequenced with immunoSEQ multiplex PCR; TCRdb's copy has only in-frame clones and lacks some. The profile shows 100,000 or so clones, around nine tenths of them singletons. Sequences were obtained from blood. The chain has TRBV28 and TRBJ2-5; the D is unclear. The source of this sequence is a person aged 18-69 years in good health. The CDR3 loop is CASSSPLQIGGETQYF. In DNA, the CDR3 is TGTGCCAGCAGTTCCCCGCTACAGATAGGTGGAGAGACCCAGTACTTC. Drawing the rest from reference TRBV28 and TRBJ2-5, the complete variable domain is DVKVTQSSRYLVKRTGEKVFLECVQDMDHENMFWYRQDPGLGLRLIYFSYDVKMKEKGDIPEGYSVSREKKERFSLILESASTNQTSMYLCASSSPLQIGGETQYFGPGTRLLVL.